The entry below describes one TCR beta chain. What this receptor recognizes is not known. The record has no base qualities; no much larger clone is one base away. The sample is drawn from a study of response to subunit inactivated influenza vaccine (dated by TCRdb to the late 2010s). For context, the study as a whole: To follow how T cells responded to a trivalent subunit inactivated influenza vaccine, the researchers relied on deep quantitative profiling of the T cell receptor repertoire.

V loses 1 base of germline sequence and J loses 4 bases, and the interval between the two ends is 10 bases. The germline V gene specifies SGHDN as CDR1 and FVKESK as CDR2. Including cysteine and phenylalanine, the CDR3 has 15 amino acids. Solely the CDR3 DNA is kept, with 45 bases framed from the first base. Library construction relied on RT-PCR. Sequencing was carried out with an Illumina HiSeq 2500. The public reads were quality trimmed at Q25 with fastp and then assembled into clones with MiXCR by TCRdb, keeping productive beta chains. A single entry per CDR3 protein holds the most common genes and DNA from its merged rows. The sample profile shows about 500,000 distinct CDR3 sequences; about 17% of them were found once. The ten most abundant clones make up less than 4% of the sample. Study-wide findings and limitations: It was suggested by the authors that each seasonal influenza vaccination may recruit only a limited number of new T cells.

The source of this sequence is a man in his fifties or sixties who received an inactivated influenza vaccine. Donor details come from another sample of the same person, matched by shared clones. The sequencing here drew on CD4+ T cells sorted from PBMCs, taken around 25 months after vaccination. The chain was built from TRBV14 and TRBJ2-2; the D gene assignment is ambiguous. CDR3 reads: CASSQVHIGTGELFF. The nucleotide sequence is TGTGCCAGCAGCCAAGTGCACATTGGCACCGGGGAGCTGTTTTTT.